This TCR beta chain was captured by sequencing in a study of T cells after yellow fever vaccination. Synthesis of TCR cDNA relied on 5'RACE template switching, which attached a universal primer site and UMIs. TCRdb reprocessed the 5' RACE reads via MiXCR and lists one record per CDR3 protein. This table holds a few hundred thousand distinct CDR3 sequences, 3.5% to 4.5% found once. CDR3 size: 12 residues. From germline, CDR1 is DFQATT and CDR2 SNEGSKA (reference sequence). The V gene lost 2 bases and the J gene lost 2 bases, with 6 bases spanning the gap. The material was PBMCs, obtained 5 days after the yellow fever booster vaccination. This sequence joins TRBV20-1 and TRBJ1-1; D remains ambiguous. The sequence was collected from a young man who received the YFV17D yellow fever vaccine. Written as DNA, the CDR3 is TGCAGTGCTAGAAGGGCAAACACTGAAGCTTTCTTT. It specifies CSARRANTEAFF.